This TCR beta chain was profiled in a study of technical replicates of blood from four donors. CDR1 and CDR2 (germline): SGHRS, YFSETQ. The junction had 5 bases not matched to a gene; V was cut back by 4 bases and J by 2 bases. CDR3 size: 15 residues. Sequencing was performed with immunoSEQ multiplex PCR; in TCRdb, only in-frame clones are kept and a portion is missing. Here the sample spans some 93,000 clones, around 96% being singletons. V and J are TRBV5-1 and TRBJ2-7; 11 bases map to TRBD2. This receptor was taken from a human donor in good health. The sample was T cells isolated from PBMCs. This chain's CDR3 is CASSQTSGRAYEQYF. In nucleotides, the CDR3 is TGCGCCAGCAGCCAAACTAGCGGGAGAGCCTACGAGCAGTACTTC.